The T cell receptor beta chain under discussion was sequenced for a study of T cell repertoires in cytomegalovirus infection. Study context: CMV epitopes in the study were HLA-C-restricted (recently identified) and HLA-B-restricted (well studied). Study conclusions and caveats: Carriers of CMV and the relevant HLA type were discriminated by public TCR beta frequency.

With respect to this clonotype: The target antigen is unknown.

TCRdb fed the reads into MiXCR, producing one record per CDR3 protein. The data hold roughly 100,000 distinct CDR3 sequences, with roughly 39% observed a single time. V shed 6 bases and J 1 base; nucleotides not matched to a gene: 13. The CDR3 runs to 18 residues. Looked up from germline, CDR1 is MNHNY and CDR2 is SVGAGI (reference sequence). The sequenced sample was CD8+ T cells from cultured PBMCs, obtained from culture after CMV antigen stimulation. V gene TRBV6-6 combines with J gene TRBJ1-3; TRBD1 agrees at 9 bases. The TCR sequence derives from a human donor in good health (CMV status not recorded). Some clones in this sample may be carry-over from other donors' samples. This CDR3 is CASSNLGTGRKSGNTIYF. CDR3 DNA sequence: TGTGCCAGCAGCAACCTAGGGACAGGGAGGAAATCTGGAAACACCATATATTTT.